A single sample gave rise to the 20 T cell receptor beta chains below, sequenced in a study of CD8 T cells in Susac syndrome. The RNA input was roughly 0.45 to 1 ug, and it was reverse transcribed with random hexamers. One entry per CDR3 protein results from TCRdb running MiXCR on the immunoSEQ multiplex PCR reads. The repertoire holds around 130,000 distinct CDR3 sequences, with about 90% as singletons. The sample comprised CD8+ T cells from PBMCs. The source of these receptors is a human donor with multiple sclerosis.

CDR3 in amino acids: CASSDGRLYTGELFF. DNA for the CDR3: TGTGCCAGCAGTGACGGCAGACTTTACACCGGGGAGCTGTTTTTT. The chain joins TRBV25-1 to TRBJ2-2; no clear D gene. The ends were cut back, 3 bases at V and 3 bases at J, with 11 bases in the middle. CDR3 size: 15 residues. The germline CDR1 and CDR2 sequences are MGHDK and SYGVNS.

The rearrangement joins TRBV30 to TRBJ2-1; D gene uncertain. Germline CDR1 GTSNPN, CDR2 SVGIG (reference sequence). The CDR3 has 13 residues. The germline V and J ends were trimmed by 2 bases and 8 bases, with 13 bases remaining between them. CDR3 DNA sequence: TGTGCCTGGAGTAGGGATGTAAGGGATGAGCAGTTCTTC. Translated, it gives CAWSRDVRDEQFF.

The chain recombines TRBV29-1 with TRBJ1-1; D is unresolved. This CDR3 region has 11 residues. The V end was cut by 5 bases, the J end by 4 bases, with 8 bases between. Germline CDR1 is SQVTM and CDR2 is ANQGSEA. CDR3 region: CSVSWFTEAFF. DNA of the CDR3: TGCAGCGTTTCCTGGTTCACTGAAGCTTTCTTT.

The V call is TRBV24-1, the J call TRBJ2-2; 7 bases line up with TRBD1. This CDR3 region has 14 residues. Unmatched junction bases numbered 8, after V lost 7 bases and J lost 7 bases. CDR1 and CDR2 from the germline V gene are KGHDR and SFDVKD. CDR3 in DNA: TGTGCCACCAGGGAAAAGGGGGCCGGCGGGGAGCTGTTTTTT. This encodes CATREKGAGGELFF.

This rearrangement joins TRBV13 to TRBJ2-1; D perhaps matches TRBD1 (6 bases). This CDR3 comprises 16 residues. Germline V lookup: CDR1 PRHDT, CDR2 FYEKMQ (reference sequence). V gave up 0 bases and J gave up 1 base, with 10 bases separating them. Written as DNA, the CDR3 is TGTGCCAGCAGCTTAGGGGGAACAGGGTCCTACAATGAGCAGTTCTTC. Translating gives CASSLGGTGSYNEQFF.

The chain joins TRBV19 to TRBJ2-3, with TRBD2 identical over 12 bases. This CDR3 has 15 residues. Germline CDR1 is LNHDA and CDR2 is SQIVND (reference sequence). V lost 4 bases, J lost 5 bases, and 4 bases stayed unmatched. CDR3 amino acids: CASSTLAGGIDTQYF. The DNA of the CDR3 is TGTGCCAGTAGTACCCTAGCGGGAGGGATAGATACGCAGTATTTT. The variable domain in full, with the rest retrieved from reference TRBV19 and TRBJ2-3, is DGGITQSPKYLFRKEGQNVTLSCEQNLNHDAMYWYRQDPGQGLRLIYYSQIVNDFQKGDIAEGYSVSREKKESFPLTVTSAQKNPTAFYLCASSTLAGGIDTQYFGPGTRLTVL.

The chain has TRBV30 and TRBJ1-5; D not resolved. Trimming took off 0 bases at V and 2 bases at J, with 11 bases between the two ends. The CDR3 runs to 15 residues. CDR1 is GTSNPN, CDR2 SVGIG, per germline (reference sequence). In DNA, the CDR3 is TGTGCCTGGAGTGTGGCCGTCGGCGGCAATCAGCCCCAGCATTTT. Its protein product is CAWSVAVGGNQPQHF.

The rearrangement uses TRBV4-3 and TRBJ2-5; 7 bases match TRBD2. Per the germline V gene, CDR1 is LGHNA and CDR2 is YSLEER. V lost 4 bases and J lost 3; bases outside the gene matches: 5. This CDR3 region has 14 residues. CDR3: CASSPAGTKETQYF. CDR3 in DNA: TGCGCCAGCAGCCCAGCGGGAACTAAAGAGACCCAGTACTTC.

This clonotype was picked up one time. The CDR3 DNA reads TGCGCCAGCAGCGGAGGACTAGCGGACCCCGATACGCAGTATTTT. This gives the protein CASSGGLADPDTQYF. The gene calls are TRBV4-1 and TRBJ2-3, with 10 bases matching TRBD2. The germline CDR1 and CDR2 sequences are MGHRA and YSYEKL. V shed 5 bases and J 6 bases; nucleotides not matched to a gene: 8. This CDR3 contains 15 residues.

The chain recombines TRBV25-1 with TRBJ2-2, with D possibly matching TRBD2 (6 bases). The CDR3 runs to 12 residues. Trimming stripped 11 bases from V and 4 bases from J, with 11 bases between. Germline CDR1 MGHDK, CDR2 SYGVNS. CDR3 in amino acids: CACQGGTGELFF. The DNA of the CDR3 is TGTGCCTGTCAGGGAGGCACCGGGGAGCTGTTTTTT. The full variable domain, its missing parts supplied by reference TRBV25-1 and TRBJ2-2, is EADIYQTPRYLVIGTGKKITLECSQTMGHDKMYWYQQDPGMELHLIHYSYGVNSTEKGDLSSESTVSRIRTEHFPLTLESARPSHTSQYLCACQGGTGELFFGEGSRLTVL.

The V gene is TRBV12-3 or TRBV12-4, the J gene TRBJ2-5, with D possibly being TRBD1 (6 bases). This CDR3 region has 12 residues. V lost 8 bases and J lost 1, with 8 bases in between. Here the CDR3 DNA reads TGTGCCAGCGGACAGTTCCAAGAGACCCAGTACTTC. This encodes CASGQFQETQYF.

The rearrangement links TRBV5-4 to TRBJ1-4; D gene ambiguous. V was pared by 4 bases and J by 2 bases, with 6 bases between. Germline-derived CDR1 and CDR2 are SGHNT and YYREEE (reference sequence). The CDR3 contains 13 residues. The CDR3 loop reads CASSGETNEKLFF. The DNA for the CDR3 is TGTGCCAGCAGCGGTGAGACTAATGAAAAACTGTTTTTT.

The genes are TRBV15 and TRBJ2-1; D is perhaps TRBD1 or TRBD2 (7 bases each). V lost 1 base, J lost 7 bases, and 20 bases lay in between. CDR1 and CDR2 (germline): LNHNV, YYDKDF (reference sequence). The CDR3 contains 17 residues. CDR3 region: CATSRAGGAGGWNEQFF. CDR3 DNA: TGTGCCACCAGCAGAGCTGGGGGGGCAGGGGGATGGAATGAGCAGTTCTTC. The variable domain in full, completed from reference TRBV15 and TRBJ2-1, reads DAMVIQNPRYQVTQFGKPVTLSCSQTLNHNVMYWYQQKSSQAPKLLFHYYDKDFNNEADTPDNFQSRRPNTSFCFLDIRSPGLGDTAMYLCATSRAGGAGGWNEQFFGPGTRLTVL.

The chain combines TRBV5-1 with TRBJ1-2; 11 bases fit TRBD1. Germline CDR1 reads SGHRS; CDR2 reads YFSETQ. V lost 4 bases and J lost 1; bases outside the gene matches: 12. The CDR3 consists of 18 residues. The CDR3 loop reads CASSPLTDRGRFNYGYTF. The CDR3 DNA follows: TGCGCCAGCAGCCCCCTCACGGACAGGGGGCGGTTTAACTATGGCTACACCTTC.

V gene TRBV27 combines with J gene TRBJ2-3; TRBD2 aligns across 10 bases. The germline V gene has CDR1 MNHEY and CDR2 SMNVEV (reference sequence). This CDR3 contains 15 residues. Unmatched junction bases numbered 10, after V lost 8 bases and J lost 5 bases. This chain's CDR3 is CASGTSAGRGDTQYF. CDR3 DNA: TGTGCCAGCGGGACTAGCGCCGGTCGGGGAGATACGCAGTATTTT.

In its sample, this clonotype was seen a few times. The chain couples TRBV5-1 to TRBJ2-3; tentative D call: TRBD2 (6 bases). In germline, CDR1 is SGHRS, CDR2 YFSETQ. This CDR3 contains 14 residues. Trimming removed 4 bases at V and 4 bases at J, with 13 bases between. CDR3 DNA: TGCGCCAGCAGCCTCTCCCGGAGGGCAGATACGCAGTATTTT. Translating gives CASSLSRRADTQYF. The whole variable domain, remainder taken from reference TRBV5-1 and TRBJ2-3, is KAGVTQTPRYLIKTRGQQVTLSCSPISGHRSVSWYQQTPGQGLQFLFEYFSETQRNKGNFPGRFSGRQFSNSRSEMNVSTLELGDSALYLCASSLSRRADTQYFGPGTRLTVL.

V gene TRBV5-6 combines with J gene TRBJ2-7, with a tentative D call TRBD1 (6 bases). This CDR3 is 16 amino acids long. Trimming cost V 5 bases and J 2 bases, with 20 bases left between them. Germline V gene data show CDR1 as SGHDT and CDR2 as YYEEEE. The CDR3 region is CASSARGFESTYEQYF. In DNA, the CDR3 is TGTGCCAGCAGTGCGAGGGGGTTCGAATCGACCTACGAGCAGTACTTC.

Comment on this clonotype: The germline gene is not matched at one end of the junction; a read error may be the cause. V and J are TRBV5-6 and TRBJ1-2, with D unclear. Germline V gene data show CDR1 as SGHDT and CDR2 as YYEEEE. The CDR3 loop spans 13 amino acids. CDR3 region: CASSVLVSDGYTF. The CDR3 bases are TGTGCCAGCAGTGTCTTGGTTTCCGATGGGTACACCTTC. Combining the CDR3 with reference TRBV5-6 and TRBJ1-2 gives the whole variable domain DAGVTQSPTHLIKTRGQQVTLRCSPKSGHDTVSWYQQALGQGPQFIFQYYEEEERQRGNFPDRFSGHQFPNYSSELNVNALLLGDSALYLCASSVLVSDGYTFGSGTRLTVV.

The chain links TRBV6-6 to TRBJ2-1; tentative D call: TRBD2 (6 bases). Germline V CDR1 and CDR2: MNHNY, SVGAGI (reference sequence). CDR3 length equals 14 residues. The V gene lost 5 bases and the J gene lost 2 bases, with 10 bases spanning the gap. CDR3 sequence (DNA): TGTGCCAGCAGTCGGGAGTCGGCCTACAATGAGCAGTTCTTC. Translation gives CASSRESAYNEQFF.

This clonotype was seen only a few times. The rearrangement joins TRBV30 to TRBJ2-7, with 8 bases aligning to TRBD2. V dropped 4 bases and J dropped 5; count of bases not matched to a gene: 7. The CDR3 extends over 13 amino acids. The germline gives CDR1 GTSNPN, CDR2 SVGIG (reference sequence). CDR3 nucleotide sequence: TGTGCCTGGAATCAGCGGGAGTGGGACGAGCAGTACTTC. It yields the protein CAWNQREWDEQYF.